The next 20 T cell receptor beta chains were all read from a single sample in a study of T cells in Graves' hyperthyroidism and ophthalmopathy. The TCR beta CDR3 regions underwent amplification using RNA transcripts as the source. During a first-round RT-PCR of the TCR CDR3, the HTBI primer set was used. TCRdb processed the multiplex PCR reads anew with MiXCR; each CDR3 protein has one entry. The sample gives 350,000 to 450,000 distinct CDR3 sequences, over 11% of which show up once; approximately 11% is in the top ten. Material for sequencing was blood. Source of these receptors: a woman aged 55-70 years with Graves' hyperthyroidism.

Many counts were recorded for this clonotype. This sequence joins TRBV18 and TRBJ1-1, with D unclear. V was cut by 2 bases and J by 6 bases, with 13 bases left in between. The length of the CDR3 is 14 residues. In germline, CDR1 is KGHSH, CDR2 LQKENI. CDR3 sequence: CASSPERTSAEAFF. The CDR3 coding sequence is TGTGCCAGCTCACCAGAACGGACGAGCGCTGAAGCTTTCTTT.

The V call is TRBV4-1, the J call TRBJ2-3, with 9 bases aligning to TRBD2. Trimming at V came to 2 bases and at J to 1 base, leaving 10 bases not matched to a gene. Germline values: CDR1 MGHRA, CDR2 YSYEKL. The CDR3 sequence is 18 residues long. The CDR3 spells CASSQSLASGIRTDTQYF. The DNA of the CDR3 is TGCGCCAGCAGCCAAAGTCTTGCTAGCGGGATTCGCACAGATACGCAGTATTTT.

At least ten counts were recorded for this clonotype. The V gene is TRBV11-2, the J gene TRBJ2-3; D not certain. Germline V lookup: CDR1 SGHAT, CDR2 FQNNGV. The CDR3 covers 15 residues. Trimming left V 1 base short and J 2 bases short, with 10 bases between. CDR3 coding DNA: TGTGCCAGCAGCTTAGGTTCGGGTCTCACAGATACGCAGTATTTT. The encoded protein is CASSLGSGLTDTQYF.

This clonotype was seen repeatedly, ten times or more. The rearrangement links TRBV18 to TRBJ2-7; possibly TRBD1 or TRBD2 for D (5 bases each). The V and J ends lost 0 bases and 0 bases respectively, with 15 bases between them. Germline CDR1 reads KGHSH; CDR2 reads LQKENI. The CDR3 is 17 amino acids. The CDR3 nucleotides read TGTGCCAGCTCACCACCGCTGTCGGGGACCAGCTCCTACGAGCAGTACTTC. As protein: CASSPPLSGTSSYEQYF.

This clonotype was detected ten times or more. This sequence joins TRBV29-1 and TRBJ1-2; D is perhaps TRBD1 (6 bases). Trimming left V 3 bases short and J 6 bases short, with 8 bases between. The CDR3 runs to 11 residues. The germline gives CDR1 SQVTM, CDR2 ANQGSEA. CDR3 loop: CSVEQGNGYTF. As DNA, the CDR3 is TGCAGCGTTGAGCAGGGGAATGGCTACACCTTC.

This clonotype was detected only a few times. The chain employs TRBV12-5 and TRBJ2-2; TRBD1 aligns across 8 bases. CDR1 LGHNT and CDR2 FRNRAP come from the germline V gene. This CDR3 contains 15 residues. V shed 6 bases and J 4 bases; nucleotides not matched to a gene: 7. The CDR3 sequence: CASGKRTGSTGELFF. Here the CDR3 DNA reads TGTGCTAGTGGAAAAAGGACAGGGAGCACCGGGGAGCTGTTTTTT.

Details on this clonotype: A much larger clone sits a single nucleotide away, making a read error possible. CDR3 sequence: CASTYLGHRETQYF. The CDR3 nucleotides are TGTGCCAGCACCTACTTGGGACACCGGGAGACCCAGTACTTC. The chain couples TRBV6-5 to TRBJ2-5; TRBD1 might be the D (6 bases). The germline gives CDR1 MNHEY, CDR2 SVGAGI. The CDR3 is 14 residues long. The ends were cut back, 7 bases at V and 5 bases at J, with 17 bases in the middle.

This clonotype has only a few counts. The chain is built from TRBV5-5 and TRBJ2-3; D unresolved. V dropped 5 bases and J dropped 0 bases, with 10 bases sitting between them. CDR1 SGHKS and CDR2 YYEKEE come from the germline V gene (reference sequence). This CDR3 comprises 14 residues. CDR3 DNA: TGTGCCAGCAGTTTCTTCTTAAGCACAGATACGCAGTATTTT. The encoded protein is CASSFFLSTDTQYF.

A few counts support this clonotype. The chain recombines TRBV29-1 with TRBJ1-4; TRBD1 is a possible D gene (5 bases). Per the germline V gene, CDR1 is SQVTM and CDR2 is ANQGSEA. This CDR3 spans 11 amino acids. Trimming left V 2 bases short and J 8 bases short, with 6 bases between. DNA of the CDR3: TGCAGCGTTGAATGGGGCGAAAAACTGTTTTTT. Translation: CSVEWGEKLFF.

The CDR3 reads CSAQDGYTF. DNA of the CDR3: TGCAGTGCCCAGGATGGCTACACCTTC. The chain uses TRBV20-1 and TRBJ1-2; no firm D call. This CDR3 is built from 9 residues. The germline gives CDR1 DFQATT, CDR2 SNEGSKA (reference sequence). Trimming stripped 6 bases from V and 6 bases from J, with 5 bases between.

Ten or more counts support this clonotype. The V and J genes are TRBV6-1 and TRBJ2-7; TRBD1 aligns across 8 bases. V was clipped by 6 bases and J by 1 base; unmatched bases: 5. Germline loops: CDR1 MNHNS, CDR2 SASEGT. This CDR3 has 14 residues. CDR3 in DNA: TGTGCCAGCAGCGACAGGGGCCCGTCCTACGAGCAGTACTTC. Translation: CASSDRGPSYEQYF.

This clonotype was seen ten or more times. The V gene is TRBV11-2, the J gene TRBJ1-3; a weak D match, TRBD1 (5 bases). V lost 3 bases, J lost 8 bases, and 8 bases lay in between. The germline gives CDR1 SGHAT, CDR2 FQNNGV. CDR3 size: 12 residues. The CDR3 loop is CASSLTGDTIYF. The CDR3 nucleotides are TGTGCCAGCAGCTTGACGGGGGACACCATATATTTT.

This clonotype was seen ten or more times. The chain is built from TRBV7-8 and TRBJ2-2; 7 bases are shared with TRBD2. CDR1 and CDR2 from the germline V gene are SGHVS and FQNEAQ. With V trimmed by 5 bases and J by 0 bases, 6 bases remained unmatched. The CDR3 has 16 amino acids. The CDR3 DNA reads as TGTGCCAGCAGCCTCTGGGGGGGTTCGAACACCGGGGAGCTGTTTTTT. Its protein product is CASSLWGGSNTGELFF.

The chain links TRBV6-1 to TRBJ1-1, with TRBD1 identical over 7 bases. The CDR3 has 14 amino acids. Germline V CDR1 and CDR2: MNHNS, SASEGT. V shed 5 bases, J shed 1 base, and the junction held 4 bases outside the gene matches. The CDR3 reads CASSTQGGNTEAFF. In DNA form, the CDR3 reads TGTGCCAGCAGTACCCAGGGGGGGAACACTGAAGCTTTCTTT.

In this sample, this clonotype turned up many times. The chain combines TRBV19 with TRBJ2-5; 9 bases map to TRBD1. This CDR3 has 16 amino acids. Trimming took 5 bases from V and 4 from J; bases not matched to a gene: 11. Germline values: CDR1 LNHDA, CDR2 SQIVND (reference sequence). The CDR3 bases are TGTGCCAGTAGTTCCCCGACAGGGGGGAGCGGAGAGACCCAGTACTTC. It is translated as CASSSPTGGSGETQYF.

The rearrangement joins TRBV6-1 to TRBJ2-1, with 12 nucleotides matching TRBD2. Germline CDR1 MNHNS, CDR2 SASEGT. The V and J ends lost 3 bases and 6 bases, in that order; junction bases with no gene match: 9. The length of the CDR3 is 17 residues. The CDR3 loop reads CASSDEFRTSGANEQFF. CDR3 coding DNA: TGTGCCAGCAGTGATGAATTTCGGACTAGCGGGGCCAATGAGCAGTTCTTC.

Ten or more counts support this clonotype. This rearrangement joins TRBV7-9 to TRBJ2-7, with 9 bases matching TRBD1. This CDR3 comprises 17 residues. V lost 5 bases and J lost 0; bases outside the gene matches: 11. Germline V gene sequence: CDR1 SEHNR, CDR2 FQNEAQ (reference sequence). CDR3 region: CASSHSTGTGNSYEQYF. For the CDR3, the DNA is TGTGCCAGCAGCCACTCGACCGGGACAGGGAACTCCTACGAGCAGTACTTC.

This clonotype came up many times. The rearrangement joins TRBV10-3 to TRBJ1-2; no clear D gene. The V gene lost 0 bases and the J gene lost 7 bases, with 12 bases spanning the gap. The germline CDR1 and CDR2 sequences are ENHRY and SYGVKD. This CDR3 spans 14 amino acids. The chain's CDR3 is CAISESIGFSGYTF. Written as DNA, the CDR3 is TGTGCCATCAGTGAGTCGATAGGCTTTAGTGGCTACACCTTC.

This clonotype was found many times. CDR3 loop: CASSETSGTYEQYF. The CDR3 DNA sequence: TGTGCCAGCAGTGAGACTAGCGGAACCTACGAGCAGTACTTC. V usage is TRBV28 and J usage is TRBJ2-7; 9 positions agree with TRBD2. In germline, CDR1 is MDHEN, CDR2 SYDVKM. This CDR3 contains 14 residues. The V and J ends lost 5 bases and 2 bases, in that order; junction bases with no gene match: 4.

This clonotype was seen at least ten times. V and J are TRBV5-6 and TRBJ2-5; D is uncertain. The CDR3 length is 11 residues. Per the germline V gene, CDR1 is SGHDT and CDR2 is YYEEEE. The germline V and J ends were trimmed by 3 bases and 8 bases, with 8 bases remaining between them. The CDR3 DNA reads TGTGCCAGCAGCTCCCGGAGAACCCAGTACTTC. Protein: CASSSRRTQYF.